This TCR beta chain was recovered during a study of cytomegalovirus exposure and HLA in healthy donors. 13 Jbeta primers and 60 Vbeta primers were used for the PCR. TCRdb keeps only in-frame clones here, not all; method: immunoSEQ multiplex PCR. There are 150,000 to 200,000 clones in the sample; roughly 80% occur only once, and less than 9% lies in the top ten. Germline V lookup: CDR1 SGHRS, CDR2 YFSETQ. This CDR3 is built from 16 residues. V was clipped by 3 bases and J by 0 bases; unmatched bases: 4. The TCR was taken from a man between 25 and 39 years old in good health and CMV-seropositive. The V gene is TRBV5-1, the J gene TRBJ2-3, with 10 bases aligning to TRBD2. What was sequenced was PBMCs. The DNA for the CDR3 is TGCGCCAGCAGCTCCCTAGCGGGAGTCAGCACAGATACGCAGTATTTT. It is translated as CASSSLAGVSTDTQYF.